Presented here are 28 T cell receptor beta chains from one specimen sequenced in a study of T-cell reconstitution after alpha-beta-depleted transplantation in children. For TCRbeta, the library was prepared with unique molecular identifiers. MiXCR was run by TCRdb on the PCR reads, yielding one entry per CDR3 protein. Of just over 350,000 distinct CDR3 sequences in the sample, about 14% were seen once. Sequenced here: PBMCs, sampled from the stem cell graft. These receptors were taken from a human donor who donated a stem cell graft to a child with Fanconi anemia.

This clonotype has ten or more counts. The rearrangement uses TRBV5-6 and TRBJ2-1; a possible D gene is TRBD1 (6 bases). Trimming took 5 bases from V and 0 from J, leaving 12 bases between them. This CDR3 has 15 amino acids. CDR1 is SGHDT and CDR2 is YYEEEE in the germline V gene. CDR3 nucleotides: TGTGCCAGCAGGGATGGACAGCTCTCCTACAATGAGCAGTTCTTC. It encodes CASRDGQLSYNEQFF.

The rearrangement uses TRBV12-3 or TRBV12-4 and TRBJ2-3; D might be TRBD2 (6 bases). V was cut by 3 bases and J by 6 bases, with 16 bases left in between. The CDR3 runs to 15 residues. The CDR3 nucleotides read TGTGCCAGCAGTTTGATCGGGAGCGCCTCCGATACGCAGTATTTT. Residues: CASSLIGSASDTQYF.

The J gene is TRBJ1-5, the V gene TRBV20-1, with D possibly TRBD1 on 6 matching bases. Germline lookup yields CDR1 DFQATT and CDR2 SNEGSKA (reference sequence). The CDR3 loop spans 14 amino acids. Trimming took 3 bases from V and 3 from J, leaving 12 bases between them. CDR3 amino acids: CSASTGGFNQPQHF. The DNA of the CDR3 is TGCAGTGCTAGTACGGGGGGCTTCAATCAGCCCCAGCATTTT.

This clonotype was detected a few times. V gene TRBV11-2 combines with J gene TRBJ2-1, with 7 bases lining up with TRBD2. The CDR3 consists of 16 residues. CDR1 is SGHAT, CDR2 FQNNGV, per germline. V shed 4 bases and J 7 bases; nucleotides not matched to a gene: 13. The DNA for the CDR3 is TGTGCCAGCAGCTCATGGAGGGTGGGGGGGGGAAATGAGCAGTTCTTC. Translated, it gives CASSSWRVGGGNEQFF.

This clonotype was counted between two and nine times. V usage is TRBV12-3 or TRBV12-4 and J usage is TRBJ1-1, with 7 positions matching TRBD1. The V gene end was trimmed by 5 bases and the J gene end by 1 base; junction bases not matched to a gene: 7. This CDR3 is 15 amino acids long. CDR3 sequence (DNA): TGTGCCAGCAGTCTAACGACAGGGCGGAACACTGAAGCTTTCTTT. It yields the protein CASSLTTGRNTEAFF.

This clonotype turned up a few times. The V gene is TRBV7-9, the J gene TRBJ2-5; 7 bases agree with TRBD2. The CDR3 sequence is 17 residues long. The germline V gene has CDR1 SEHNR and CDR2 FQNEAQ (reference sequence). V gave up 1 base and J gave up 2 bases; unmatched junction bases: 10. CDR3 sequence reads: CASSLEMQGGFQETQYF. The CDR3, as DNA: TGTGCCAGCAGCTTAGAAATGCAGGGAGGGTTTCAAGAGACCCAGTACTTC.

This clonotype has just a few counts. The genes are TRBV6-2 or TRBV6-3 and TRBJ1-1; D is unclear. The V gene's germline CDR1 is MNHEY and CDR2 SVGEGT. Trimming stripped 9 bases from V and 1 base from J, with 21 bases between. The CDR3 length is 16 residues. In DNA form, the CDR3 reads TGTGCCAGTCTCTTAAGGGCCGCCGGAGCGAACACTGAAGCTTTCTTT. Translation gives CASLLRAAGANTEAFF.

V gene TRBV7-3 combines with J gene TRBJ1-1; D gene uncertain. V lost 1 base to trimming and J lost 5 bases, with 11 bases between them. Germline lookup yields CDR1 SGHTA and CDR2 FQGTGA. The CDR3 consists of 14 residues. The CDR3 nucleotides are TGTGCCAGCAGCTTAAATCCGGGAGGGACTGAAGCTTTCTTT. Translated: CASSLNPGGTEAFF.

CDR3 DNA: TGTGCCAGCAGCTTCTCTACTACCGGACAGGCTTCCACAGATACGCAGTATTTT. This encodes CASSFSTTGQASTDTQYF. The chain carries TRBV7-8 and TRBJ2-3, with 7 bases that match TRBD1. Unmatched junction bases numbered 14, after V lost 3 bases and J lost 2 bases. Germline CDR1 SGHVS, CDR2 FQNEAQ. There are 18 residues in the CDR3.

CDR3 in DNA: TGTGCCAGCAGCGTCCGGACAGGGGACTCCCACTATGGCTACACCTTC. It translates to CASSVRTGDSHYGYTF. The rearrangement links TRBV4-2 to TRBJ1-2, with TRBD1 matching 9 bases. V shed 5 bases and J 3 bases; nucleotides not matched to a gene: 10. This CDR3 contains 16 residues. CDR1 and CDR2 from the germline V gene are LGHNA and YNFKEQ.

This clonotype appeared a few times. The genes are TRBV14 and TRBJ1-2; no definite D call. Looked up from germline, CDR1 is SGHDN and CDR2 is FVKESK. Trimming left V 0 bases short and J 6 bases short, with 14 bases between. This CDR3 region has 15 residues. The CDR3 loop reads CASSQEGRRGDGYTF. Here the CDR3 DNA reads TGTGCCAGCAGCCAAGAAGGGCGTCGCGGGGATGGCTACACCTTC.

This clonotype was found many times. The chain carries TRBV5-1 and TRBJ2-2; D unclear. CDR1 is SGHRS, CDR2 YFSETQ, per germline. The CDR3 spans 15 residues. V lost 1 base, J lost 3 bases, and 10 bases lay in between. Written as DNA, the CDR3 is TGCGCCAGCAGCTTGAGGCTTATTGACACCGGGGAGCTGTTTTTT. Translating it yields CASSLRLIDTGELFF.

This clonotype was seen only a few times. The chain employs TRBV10-3 and TRBJ2-2; possibly TRBD2 for D (5 bases). The CDR3 totals 16 residues. CDR1 is ENHRY and CDR2 is SYGVKD in the germline V gene. V lost 0 bases and J lost 1, with 9 bases in between. CDR3: CAISESSDWNTGELFF. The DNA of the CDR3 is TGTGCCATCAGTGAGTCCTCGGACTGGAACACCGGGGAGCTGTTTTTT.

There are a few counts of this clonotype. The V call is TRBV10-3, the J call TRBJ2-7; maybe TRBD2 (5 bases). The germline gives CDR1 ENHRY, CDR2 SYGVKD. CDR3 length: 13 residues. Trimming left V 8 bases short and J 2 bases short, with 13 bases between. The CDR3 protein is CAIQRGPTYEQYV. The CDR3 nucleotides are TGTGCCATCCAACGGGGTCCCACCTACGAGCAGTACGTC.

This clonotype was counted between two and nine times. This chain links TRBV4-3 with TRBJ1-2; D unresolved. The CDR3 is made up of 15 amino acids. Germline V CDR1 and CDR2: LGHNA, YSLEER. Trimming took 0 bases from V and 5 from J, leaving 13 bases between them. Here the CDR3 reads CASSQDPGEPYGYTF. Here the CDR3 DNA reads TGCGCCAGCAGCCAAGATCCGGGAGAACCGTATGGCTACACCTTC.

This clonotype was counted a few times. The chain couples TRBV3-1 to TRBJ1-1; 7 nucleotides match TRBD1. V was pared by 3 bases and J by 11 bases, with 12 bases of the junction left unmatched. This CDR3 is 14 amino acids long. CDR1 and CDR2 from the germline V gene are LGHDT and YNNKEL (reference sequence). Here the CDR3 reads CASSQLLGGQRAFF. The CDR3 coding sequence is TGTGCCAGCAGCCAGTTATTAGGGGGCCAGCGGGCTTTCTTT.

The sample holds a few counts of this clonotype. The DNA of the CDR3 is TGCAGCGTTTTAACCAGGGGAGATTCACCCCTCCACTTT. Amino acids: CSVLTRGDSPLHF. This chain joins TRBV29-1 and TRBJ1-6; weak D call: TRBD1 (6 bases). The length of the CDR3 is 13 residues. The germline gives CDR1 SQVTM, CDR2 ANQGSEA. V dropped 5 bases and J dropped 8 bases, with 13 bases sitting between them.

This clonotype has ten or more counts. The chain couples TRBV6-2 or TRBV6-3 to TRBJ2-7; D may be TRBD1 or TRBD2 (5 bases each). Germline V gene lookup returns CDR1 MNHEY and CDR2 SVGEGT. CDR3 length equals 14 residues. V dropped 8 bases and J dropped 10 bases, with 24 bases sitting between them. Here the CDR3 DNA reads TGTGCCAGCCAAGGTATCCGGGGAACACAGGAACAGTACTTC. It is translated as CASQGIRGTQEQYF.

There are many counts of this clonotype. V gene TRBV12-3 or TRBV12-4 combines with J gene TRBJ1-6, with no clear D. V was shortened by 1 base and J by 7 bases, with 5 bases between the two germline ends. The CDR3 length is 13 residues. CDR3 region: CASSLGLNSPLHF. CDR3 sequence (DNA): TGTGCCAGCAGTTTAGGGCTAAATTCACCCCTCCACTTT.

The chain links TRBV20-1 to TRBJ2-7; D gene unclear. CDR3 length: 13 residues. The V gene lost 0 bases and the J gene lost 3 bases, with 9 bases spanning the gap. Per the germline V gene, CDR1 is DFQATT and CDR2 is SNEGSKA (reference sequence). The CDR3 protein is CSARDPMSYEQYV. CDR3 sequence (DNA): TGCAGTGCTAGAGATCCGATGAGCTACGAGCAGTACGTC.

This clonotype was counted many times. The rearrangement uses TRBV12-3 or TRBV12-4 and TRBJ2-3, with TRBD1 matching 7 bases. V shed 6 bases and J 1 base; nucleotides not matched to a gene: 10. CDR3 length: 16 amino acids. The chain's CDR3 is CASSAQGIVRTDTQYF. CDR3 sequence (DNA): TGTGCCAGCAGCGCACAGGGGATTGTGCGCACAGATACGCAGTATTTT.

The chain has TRBV6-2 or TRBV6-3 and TRBJ1-2, with D unresolved. CDR3 length equals 16 residues. Germline lookup yields CDR1 MNHEY and CDR2 SVGEGT. V was shortened by 4 bases and J by 0 bases, with 15 bases between the two germline ends. The CDR3 nucleotides read TGTGCCAGCAGTTGGGATGACACGGACGCTAACTATGGCTACACCTTC. Translating gives CASSWDDTDANYGYTF.

This clonotype was counted between two and nine times. The chain links TRBV12-3 or TRBV12-4 to TRBJ1-1; possibly TRBD1 for D (6 bases). The CDR3 spans 17 residues. V was trimmed by 5 bases and J by 1 base, leaving 20 bases between them. The CDR3 nucleotides read TGTGCCAGCAGTCCCTTTTGGGGGACAACTAGGAACACTGAAGCTTTCTTT. Residues: CASSPFWGTTRNTEAFF.

This clonotype came up once. The CDR3 spells CSATRPASGRTDTQYF. In DNA form, the CDR3 reads TGCAGTGCTACGCGTCCAGCTAGCGGACGTACAGATACGCAGTATTTT. The rearrangement uses TRBV20-1 and TRBJ2-3; TRBD2 matches at 7 bases. The CDR3 extends over 16 amino acids. CDR1 and CDR2 (germline): DFQATT, SNEGSKA (reference sequence). The junction had 13 bases not matched to a gene; V was cut back by 4 bases and J by 3 bases.

This clonotype occurred a few times. V usage is TRBV7-8 and J usage is TRBJ1-1, with D possibly matching TRBD1 (6 bases). Germline lookup yields CDR1 SGHVS and CDR2 FQNEAQ. This CDR3 is built from 15 residues. The ends were cut back, 4 bases at V and 3 bases at J, with 15 bases in the middle. As DNA, the CDR3 is TGTGCCAGCAGCTCTACCGGACAGCGATACACTGAAGCTTTCTTT. This encodes CASSSTGQRYTEAFF.

This clonotype was detected a few times. This rearrangement joins TRBV10-3 to TRBJ1-1; the D is unclear. The CDR3 sequence is 17 residues long. Per germline, CDR1 ENHRY and CDR2 SYGVKD. The V end lost 2 bases, the J end lost 2 bases, and 18 bases lay between the germline ends. CDR3 sequence: CAISEPPVDRRNTEAFF. The CDR3 DNA follows: TGTGCCATCAGTGAGCCACCCGTGGACCGGAGAAACACTGAAGCTTTCTTT.

V gene TRBV12-3 or TRBV12-4 combines with J gene TRBJ1-2, with unresolved D. With 2 bases removed from V and 4 bases from J, the gap between germline ends came to 14 bases. The CDR3 is 15 amino acids. The CDR3 reads CASSLRVGAGYGYTF. The CDR3 DNA follows: TGTGCCAGCAGTTTACGAGTGGGCGCGGGCTATGGCTACACCTTC.

This clonotype occurred many times. V is TRBV12-3 or TRBV12-4 and J is TRBJ1-3; D is undetermined. This CDR3 is built from 13 residues. V lost 5 bases and J lost 1, with 6 bases in between. The CDR3 is CASSLRSGNTIYF. CDR3 sequence (DNA): TGTGCCAGCAGTCTCCGATCTGGAAACACCATATATTTT.